The rows below give T cell receptor beta chains drawn from one sample of a study of blood T cell repertoires in COVID-19. TCRdb's table, derived via immunoSEQ multiplex PCR, lists solely in-frame clones and lacks some. This sample has 540,000 or so clones, with 85% to 90% found just once. Sequenced: peripheral blood. The receptors were gathered from a woman aged 45 to 65 with COVID-19, enrolled during active disease. Each CDR3 is given with its conserved first and last residue. Where a row states a size, it is once, few, many or the class of an expanded clone; other rows omit it.

v_call	clone_size	j_call	cdr3_aa
TRBV7-9	few	TRBJ1-1	CASSSRHRVEAFF
TRBV19	once	TRBJ2-2	CASSIGHSNTGELFF
TRBV5-4	NA	TRBJ1-2	CASSSKAGNYGYTF
TRBV5-6	once	TRBJ1-1	CASSFSARGGNTEAFF
TRBV7-8	NA	TRBJ1-2	CASSLQTGGEGYTF
TRBV6-5	NA	TRBJ2-1	CASTETGSSYNEQFF
TRBV6-1	NA	TRBJ1-1	CASSASGVFRVAEAFF
TRBV19	NA	TRBJ2-7	CASSISSGGYEQYF
TRBV11-3	NA	TRBJ1-4	CASSLSRNEKLFF
TRBV6-1	NA	TRBJ1-2	CASSETEYYGYTF
TRBV6-1	NA	TRBJ1-1	CASSVAPRGMNTEAFF
TRBV5-5	NA	TRBJ2-4	CASSLTGGGGNIQYF
TRBV5-6	once	TRBJ1-5	CASSPFRGGQPQHF
TRBV19	NA	TRBJ1-2	CASSMGQSYGYTF
TRBV9	NA	TRBJ1-2	CASGPSDRGDGYTF
TRBV15	once	TRBJ2-1	CATSRVLAGGHNEQFF